The following is a TCR beta chain sequence with its context. Antigen specificity is unknown. Germline V CDR1 and CDR2: SGHRS, YFSETQ. The CDR3 runs 13 residues. V gave up 0 bases and J gave up 11 bases, with 14 bases separating them. The data were obtained in a study of T cell responses to AZD1222 COVID-19 vaccine. General study results and limits: Spike-wide vaccine-associated CD4 TCRs dominated at 160-218 and 743-854. Donor demographics were predominantly white British with a female majority; clonal diversity may be underestimated. The study sampled repertoires only after the peak T cell response.

Measured with immunoSEQ multiplex PCR; TCRdb has only the in-frame clones, and not every one. The top ten clones hold 10% to 15% of a sample with over 95,000 clones, approximately 90% of them seen once. The clonotype was recovered from an adult in good health. This specimen was peripheral blood, taken on day 0 of AZD1222 vaccination. V gene TRBV5-1 combines with J gene TRBJ1-1; the D gene is possibly TRBD1 (6 bases). The CDR3 loop reads CASSLDGGQLAFF. The CDR3 DNA is TGCGCCAGCAGCTTGGATGGGGGCCAGCTGGCTTTCTTT.